The sample holds one count of the clone carrying this TCR beta chain. Measured with immunoSEQ multiplex PCR; TCRdb has only the in-frame clones, and not every one. This sample has fewer than 150,000 clones, with roughly 80% found just once. The sample is drawn from a study of blood T cell repertoires in COVID-19. The CDR3 totals 14 residues. CDR1 and CDR2 from the germline V gene are LNHDA and SQIVND (reference sequence). V was trimmed by 4 bases and J by 5 bases, leaving 11 bases between them. The clonotype was recovered from a woman aged 18-35 years who had been exposed to COVID-19. The specimen was PBMCs or T cells enriched from blood (not recorded which). The V call is TRBV19, the J call TRBJ2-2; D is perhaps TRBD2 (6 bases). The CDR3 sequence is CASSTGVGTGELFF. Here the CDR3 DNA reads TGTGCCAGTAGTACGGGAGTGGGGACCGGGGAGCTGTTTTTT.